Listed below are T cell receptor beta chains from one sample, sequenced in a study of neurological immune-mediated disorders. Via MiXCR, TCRdb re-called the 5' RACE reads, giving one row per CDR3 protein. Of tens of thousands of distinct CDR3 sequences listed, approximately 3.9% are singletons. The sample was PBMCs. These receptors came from a man aged 55 to 70 with multiple sclerosis. Both conserved end residues are part of each CDR3. Fields, in order: D gene, J gene, clone size, V gene, CDR3 protein, CDR3 DNA. D genes are given only for firm matches. Expanded clones get a size class; other rows say once, few or many, or leave the size out.

TRBD1 TRBJ2-7 many TRBV20-1 CSASGDRGYEQYF TGCAGTGCTAGTGGGGACAGGGGGTACGAGCAGTACTTC
TRBD2 TRBJ2-1 many TRBV20-1 CSALGLAGGSRHNEQFF TGCAGTGCCTTAGGTCTAGCGGGGGGGTCCCGCCACAATGAGCAGTTCTTC
TRBD2 TRBJ2-1 many TRBV20-1 CSAIYDGLAGMKENEQFF TGCAGTGCTATATATGACGGACTAGCGGGAATGAAAGAGAATGAGCAGTTCTTC
TRBD2 TRBJ2-5 many TRBV20-1 CSARDIAGAAETQYF TGCAGTGCTAGAGATATAGCGGGGGCGGCGGAGACCCAGTACTTC
- TRBJ2-7 few TRBV20-1 CSASAARDFQYEQYF TGCAGTGCTTCAGCGGCGCGTGACTTTCAATACGAGCAGTACTTC
- TRBJ1-2 - TRBV29-1 CSVVGTDSGYTF TGCAGCGTTGTAGGAACAGATAGTGGCTACACCTTC
- TRBJ2-2 many TRBV3-1 CASSQRTGELFF TGTGCCAGCAGCCAAAGAACCGGGGAGCTGTTTTTT
TRBD2 TRBJ2-1 - TRBV12-3/TRBV12-4 CASSLAGGPPFF TGTGCCAGCAGTCTAGCGGGAGGGCCTCCGTTCTTC
TRBD1 TRBJ1-2 few TRBV7-2 CASSFKIAGGGGYTF TGTGCCAGCAGCTTCAAAATAGCAGGGGGCGGAGGCTACACCTTC
- TRBJ2-2 many TRBV5-1 CASRHTGGRGELFF TGCGCCAGCAGGCACACGGGGGGCCGAGGGGAGCTGTTTTTT
- TRBJ2-1 many TRBV5-1 CASSFMNEQFF TGCGCCAGCAGCTTCATGAATGAACAGTTCTTC
TRBD1 TRBJ1-3 many TRBV4-1 CASSRGLGLTGDSGNTIYF TGCGCCAGCAGCCGCGGATTGGGACTGACAGGGGACTCTGGAAACACCATATATTTT
- TRBJ1-1 - TRBV6-6 CASSGRKAYEAFF TGTGCCAGCAGTGGACGGAAGGCCTATGAAGCTTTCTTT
- TRBJ2-3 - TRBV27 CDSSRGTDTQYF TGTGACAGCAGCCGTGGTACAGATACACAGTATTTT
TRBD2 TRBJ2-5 few TRBV18 CASSPGLEETQYF TGTGCCAGCTCACCCGGACTAGAAGAGACCCAGTACTTC
TRBD2 TRBJ2-1 few TRBV20-1 CSASRRLAGYNEQFF TGCAGTGCTAGTCGGAGGCTAGCGGGATACAATGAGCAGTTCTTC
- TRBJ1-1 many TRBV7-6 CASSPTGGGRTEAFF TGTGCCAGCAGTCCTACTGGGGGGGGAAGGACTGAAGCTTTCTTT
TRBD2 TRBJ2-2 many TRBV12-3/TRBV12-4 CASNRGGGNTGELFF TGTGCCAGCAACCGGGGGGGCGGGAACACCGGGGAGCTGTTTTTT
TRBD2 TRBJ2-3 many TRBV6-5 CASVAAGGADTQYF TGTGCCAGTGTTGCTGCGGGAGGAGCAGATACGCAGTATTTT
- TRBJ1-5 many TRBV3-1 CASSQAGANQPQHF TGTGCCAGCAGCCAAGCCGGGGCCAATCAGCCCCAGCATTTT
TRBD2 TRBJ2-1 - TRBV20-1 CSVRAPGLATSEQFF TGCAGTGTTAGAGCCCCGGGACTAGCGACGTCCGAGCAGTTCTTC
- TRBJ2-5 many TRBV12-3/TRBV12-4 CASSSEDALGETQYF TGTGCCAGCAGCTCGGAGGACGCCCTTGGAGAGACCCAGTACTTC
TRBD1 TRBJ1-3 few TRBV12-3/TRBV12-4 CASSPGTVSGNTIYF TGTGCCAGCAGTCCCGGGACAGTCTCTGGAAACACCATATATTTT
TRBD1 TRBJ2-7 - TRBV7-3 CASSLGQGIDYEQYF TGTGCCAGCAGCTTGGGACAGGGAATTGACTACGAGCAGTACTTC
TRBD1 TRBJ2-2 many TRBV7-8 CASSPGQGSAGELFF TGTGCCAGCAGCCCCGGACAGGGTAGCGCCGGGGAGCTGTTTTTT
- TRBJ2-5 - TRBV5-8 CASRQTGIETQYF TGTGCCAGCAGACAAACAGGGATAGAGACCCAGTACTTC
TRBD1 TRBJ1-5 many TRBV19 CATSWTGGNQPQHF TGTGCCACCAGCTGGACAGGGGGCAATCAGCCCCAGCATTTT
- TRBJ2-7 many TRBV6-5 CASSYSGDGAYEQYF TGTGCCAGCAGTTACTCGGGGGACGGGGCCTACGAGCAGTACTTC
TRBD1 TRBJ1-2 few TRBV5-1 CASSLDRGRKDGYTF TGCGCCAGCAGCTTGGACAGGGGGCGGAAAGATGGCTACACCTTC
- TRBJ2-6 many TRBV5-1 CASSLVDSGANVLTF TGCGCCAGCAGCTTAGTGGACTCTGGGGCCAACGTCCTGACTTTC
- TRBJ2-3 - TRBV29-1 CSVGWGDTQYF TGCAGCGTCGGCTGGGGGGATACGCAGTATTTT
- TRBJ1-1 many TRBV7-9 CASSDLFVRAGPLDTEAFF TGTGCCAGCAGCGATTTATTCGTCCGGGCTGGGCCTCTGGACACTGAAGCTTTCTTT
TRBD2 TRBJ2-3 many TRBV20-1 CSARGQRESDTQYF TGCAGTGCTAGGGGCCAGCGGGAGAGTGATACGCAGTATTTT
- TRBJ2-3 - TRBV7-3 CASSSNGVTDTQYF TGTGCCAGCAGCTCGAACGGCGTCACGGATACGCAGTATTTT
- TRBJ2-7 many TRBV18 CASSLVAERSYEQYF TGTGCCAGCTCACTAGTAGCGGAGCGCTCCTACGAGCAGTACTTC
- TRBJ2-5 - TRBV20-1 CSARGGGQETQYF TGCAGTGCTAGGGGAGGAGGTCAAGAGACCCAGTACTTC
- TRBJ1-5 many TRBV7-8 CASSLGGFQPQHF TGTGCCAGCAGCTTAGGGGGTTTTCAGCCCCAGCATTTT
- TRBJ2-2 many TRBV5-1 CASSLAGTPNTGELFF TGCGCCAGCAGCTTGGCCGGGACTCCCAACACCGGGGAGCTGTTTTTT
TRBD1 TRBJ2-5 few TRBV5-1 CASSLTGGQETQYF TGCGCCAGCAGCCTGACAGGGGGACAAGAGACCCAGTACTTC
TRBD1 TRBJ1-1 many TRBV20-1 CSAPTGTGGPNTEAFF TGCAGTGCCCCCACCGGGACAGGGGGGCCGAACACTGAAGCTTTCTTT
TRBD1 TRBJ1-1 many TRBV6-5 CASNRGPLNTEAFF TGTGCCAGCAACAGGGGGCCTTTGAACACTGAAGCTTTCTTT
- TRBJ1-5 many TRBV3-1 CASSQREQPQHF TGTGCCAGCAGCCAAAGGGAACAGCCCCAGCATTTT
TRBD1 TRBJ1-1 - TRBV3-1 CDSSKWTGGAFF TGTGACAGCAGCAAATGGACAGGAGGAGCTTTCTTT
TRBD2 TRBJ2-5 many TRBV20-1 CSATSGVRETQYF TGCAGTGCTACAAGCGGGGTCAGAGAGACCCAGTACTTC
- TRBJ2-7 many TRBV12-3/TRBV12-4 CASRRPGQGVSYEQYF TGTGCCAGCAGGCGACCGGGACAAGGGGTTTCCTACGAGCAGTACTTC
- TRBJ2-4 - TRBV20-1 CSSVASYAKNIQYF TGCAGTTCCGTGGCCTCCTATGCCAAAAACATTCAGTACTTC
- TRBJ2-1 - TRBV5-1 CDSSLVNEQFF TGCGACAGCAGCCTAGTCAATGAGCAGTTCTTC
- TRBJ1-5 - TRBV27 CASSRINQPQHF TGTGCCAGCAGTCGTATAAATCAGCCCCAGCATTTT
- TRBJ2-7 few TRBV20-1 CSASSIGGPYEQYF TGCAGTGCTAGCTCTATCGGGGGGCCCTACGAGCAGTACTTC
- TRBJ2-1 many TRBV10-3 CAIATHNEQFF TGTGCCATCGCTACTCACAATGAGCAGTTCTTC
- TRBJ2-3 many TRBV20-1 CSASNTYTDTQYF TGCAGTGCTAGCAACACGTACACAGATACGCAGTATTTT
- TRBJ1-1 many TRBV20-1 CSAHRGANTEAFF TGCAGTGCTCACCGGGGGGCAAACACTGAAGCTTTCTTT
TRBD1 TRBJ2-2 many TRBV27 CASRDRVNTGELFF TGTGCCAGCAGAGACAGGGTGAACACCGGGGAGCTGTTTTTT
- TRBJ1-2 - TRBV5-1 CASSLAGPGSGYTF TGCGCCAGCAGCTTGGCCGGCCCCGGGAGTGGCTACACCTTC
TRBD1 TRBJ2-7 many TRBV6-1 CASKTGLSYEQYF TGTGCCAGCAAGACAGGGCTATCCTACGAGCAGTACTTC
- TRBJ2-7 many TRBV6-6 CASSHGNEQYF TGTGCCAGCAGCCACGGGAACGAGCAGTACTTC
- TRBJ2-5 many TRBV24-1 CATSPGTSLETQYF TGTGCCACCAGTCCGGGGACATCCTTAGAGACCCAGTACTTC
- TRBJ2-1 many TRBV28 CASSLWTSSYNEQFF TGTGCCAGCAGTTTGTGGACGAGCTCCTACAATGAGCAGTTCTTC
- TRBJ1-1 many TRBV6-5 CASSYGGGTEAFF TGTGCCAGCAGTTACGGGGGAGGGACTGAAGCTTTCTTT